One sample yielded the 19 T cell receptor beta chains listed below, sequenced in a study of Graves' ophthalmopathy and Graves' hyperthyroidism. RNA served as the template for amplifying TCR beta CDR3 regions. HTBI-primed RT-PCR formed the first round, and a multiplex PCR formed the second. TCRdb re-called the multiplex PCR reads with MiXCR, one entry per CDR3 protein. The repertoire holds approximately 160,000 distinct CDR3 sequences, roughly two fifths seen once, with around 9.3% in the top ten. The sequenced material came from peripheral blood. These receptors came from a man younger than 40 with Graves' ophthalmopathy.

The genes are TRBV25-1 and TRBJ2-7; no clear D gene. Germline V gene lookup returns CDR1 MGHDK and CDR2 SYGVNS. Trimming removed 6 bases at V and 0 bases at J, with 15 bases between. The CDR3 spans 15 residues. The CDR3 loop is CASSLVGTSSYEQYF. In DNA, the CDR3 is TGTGCCAGCAGCTTAGTGGGCACCAGCTCCTACGAGCAGTACTTC.

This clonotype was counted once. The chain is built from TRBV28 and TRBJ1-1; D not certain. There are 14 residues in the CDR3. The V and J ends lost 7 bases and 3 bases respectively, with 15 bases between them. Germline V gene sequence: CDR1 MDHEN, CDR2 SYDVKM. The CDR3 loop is CASTGPLRDTEAFF. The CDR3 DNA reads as TGTGCCAGCACAGGTCCCCTGCGGGACACTGAAGCTTTCTTT.

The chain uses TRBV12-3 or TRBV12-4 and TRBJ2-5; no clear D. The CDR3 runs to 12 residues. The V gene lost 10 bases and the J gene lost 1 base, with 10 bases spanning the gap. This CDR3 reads CATAVAQETQYF. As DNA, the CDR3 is TGTGCCACCGCGGTGGCCCAAGAGACCCAGTACTTC.

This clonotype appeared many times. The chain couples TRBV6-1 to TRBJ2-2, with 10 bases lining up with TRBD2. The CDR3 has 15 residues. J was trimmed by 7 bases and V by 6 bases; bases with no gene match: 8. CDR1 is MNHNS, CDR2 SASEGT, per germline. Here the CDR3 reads CASSPGTSARGELFF. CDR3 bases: TGTGCCAGCAGCCCTGGGACTAGCGCCCGCGGGGAGCTGTTTTTT.

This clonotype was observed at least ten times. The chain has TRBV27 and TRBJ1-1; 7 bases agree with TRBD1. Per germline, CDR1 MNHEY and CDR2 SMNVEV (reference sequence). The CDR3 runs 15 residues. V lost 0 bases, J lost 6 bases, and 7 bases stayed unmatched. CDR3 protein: CASSLSKRGRAEAFF. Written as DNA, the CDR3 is TGTGCCAGCAGTTTATCGAAAAGGGGGCGGGCTGAAGCTTTCTTT.

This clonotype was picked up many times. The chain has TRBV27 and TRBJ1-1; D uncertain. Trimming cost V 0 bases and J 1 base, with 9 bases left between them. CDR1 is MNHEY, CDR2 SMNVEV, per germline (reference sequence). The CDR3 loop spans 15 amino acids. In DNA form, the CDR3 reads TGTGCCAGCAGTTTATCGGTATTGGGGAACACTGAAGCTTTCTTT. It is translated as CASSLSVLGNTEAFF.

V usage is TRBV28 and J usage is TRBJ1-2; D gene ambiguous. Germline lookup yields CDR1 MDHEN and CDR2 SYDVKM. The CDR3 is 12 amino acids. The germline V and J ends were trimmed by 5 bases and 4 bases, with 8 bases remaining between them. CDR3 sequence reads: CASSGEVYGYTF. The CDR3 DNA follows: TGTGCCAGCAGTGGGGAGGTCTATGGCTACACCTTC.

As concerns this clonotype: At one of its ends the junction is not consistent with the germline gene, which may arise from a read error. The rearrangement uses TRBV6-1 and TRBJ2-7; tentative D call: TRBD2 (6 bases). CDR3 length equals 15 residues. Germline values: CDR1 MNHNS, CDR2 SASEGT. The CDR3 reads CASSEVAGGSYEQYF. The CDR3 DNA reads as TGTGCCAGCAGCGAAGTAGCTGGAGGGAGCTACGAGCAGTACTTC.

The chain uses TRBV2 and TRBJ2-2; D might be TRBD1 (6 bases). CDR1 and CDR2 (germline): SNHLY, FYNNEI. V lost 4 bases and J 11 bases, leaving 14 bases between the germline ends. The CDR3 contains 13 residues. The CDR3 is CASSVTGWGELFF. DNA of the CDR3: TGTGCCAGCAGTGTTACAGGGTGGGGTGAGCTGTTTTTT.

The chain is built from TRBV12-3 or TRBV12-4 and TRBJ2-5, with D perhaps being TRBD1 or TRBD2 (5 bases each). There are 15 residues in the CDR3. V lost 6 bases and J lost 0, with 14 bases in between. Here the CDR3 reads CASSPPGTDQETQYF. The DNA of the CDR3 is TGTGCCAGCAGCCCGCCCGGGACGGACCAAGAGACCCAGTACTTC.

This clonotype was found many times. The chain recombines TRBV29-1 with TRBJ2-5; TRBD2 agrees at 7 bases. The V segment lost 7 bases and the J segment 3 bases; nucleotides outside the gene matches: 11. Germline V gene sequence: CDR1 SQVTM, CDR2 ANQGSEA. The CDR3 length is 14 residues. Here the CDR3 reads CSAVQWEGKETQYF. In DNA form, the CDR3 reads TGCAGCGCCGTTCAGTGGGAGGGCAAAGAGACCCAGTACTTC.

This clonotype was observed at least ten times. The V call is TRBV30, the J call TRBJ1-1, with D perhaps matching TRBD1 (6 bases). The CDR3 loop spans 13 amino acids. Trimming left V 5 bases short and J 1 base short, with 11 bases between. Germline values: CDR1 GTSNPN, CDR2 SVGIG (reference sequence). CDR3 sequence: CAWALDRNTEAFF. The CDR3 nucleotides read TGTGCCTGGGCCTTGGACAGGAACACTGAAGCTTTCTTT.

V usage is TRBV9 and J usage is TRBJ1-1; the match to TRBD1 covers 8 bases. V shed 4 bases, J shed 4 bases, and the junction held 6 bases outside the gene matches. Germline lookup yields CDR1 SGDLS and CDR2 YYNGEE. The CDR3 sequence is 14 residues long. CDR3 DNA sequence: TGTGCCAGCAGCATACAGGGGGACTTCACTGAAGCTTTCTTT. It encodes CASSIQGDFTEAFF.

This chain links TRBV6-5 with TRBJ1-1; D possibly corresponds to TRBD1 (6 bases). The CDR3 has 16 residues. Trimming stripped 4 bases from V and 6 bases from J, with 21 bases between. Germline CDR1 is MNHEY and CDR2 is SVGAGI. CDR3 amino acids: CASSSGTGADVAEAFF. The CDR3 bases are TGTGCCAGCAGTTCCGGGACGGGGGCGGATGTAGCTGAAGCTTTCTTT.

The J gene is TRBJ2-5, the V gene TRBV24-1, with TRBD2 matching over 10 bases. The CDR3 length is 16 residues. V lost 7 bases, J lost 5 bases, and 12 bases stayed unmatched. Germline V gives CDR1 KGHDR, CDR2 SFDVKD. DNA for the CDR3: TGTGCCACCAGCGGAGGACTAGCGGCATTGCAGGAGACCCAGTACTTC. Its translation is CATSGGLAALQETQYF.

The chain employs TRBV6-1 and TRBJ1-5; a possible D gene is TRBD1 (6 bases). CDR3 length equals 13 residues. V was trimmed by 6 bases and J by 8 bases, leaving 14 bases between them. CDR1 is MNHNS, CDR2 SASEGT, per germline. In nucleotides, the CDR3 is TGTGCCAGCAGGAACGGCCCAGGGGAGCCCCAGCATTTT. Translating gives CASRNGPGEPQHF.

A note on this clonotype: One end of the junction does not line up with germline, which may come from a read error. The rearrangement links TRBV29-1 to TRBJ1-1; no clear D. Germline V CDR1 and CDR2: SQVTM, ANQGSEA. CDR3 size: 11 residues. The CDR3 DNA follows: TGCAGCGTTGGACGGAACACTGAGGCTTTCTTT. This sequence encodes CSVGRNTEAFF.

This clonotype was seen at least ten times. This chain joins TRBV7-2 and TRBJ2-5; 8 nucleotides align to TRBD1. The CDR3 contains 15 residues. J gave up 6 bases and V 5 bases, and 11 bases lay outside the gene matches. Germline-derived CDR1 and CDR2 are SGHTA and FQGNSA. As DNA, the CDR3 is TGTGCCAGCAGCCCCGAACCAGGGGGCGCAAAGACCCAGTACTTC. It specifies CASSPEPGGAKTQYF.

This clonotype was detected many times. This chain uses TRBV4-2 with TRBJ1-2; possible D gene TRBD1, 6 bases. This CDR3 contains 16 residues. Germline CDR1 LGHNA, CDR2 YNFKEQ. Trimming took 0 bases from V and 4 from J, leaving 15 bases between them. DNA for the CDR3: TGTGCCAGCAGCCAAGACCGAGCAGGGGAGGGCTATGGCTACACCTTC. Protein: CASSQDRAGEGYGYTF.